The 29 T cell receptor beta chains listed next were all sequenced from one sample in a study of blood T cell repertoires in COVID-19. Assay: immunoSEQ multiplex PCR; the TCRdb copy retains only in-frame clones and omits some. This sample yields roughly 90,000 clones, of which around four fifths are seen a single time; 31% belongs to the top ten. Sequences were obtained from peripheral blood. Every receptor here comes from an elderly woman with active or convalescent COVID-19.

V gene TRBV4-1 combines with J gene TRBJ1-5; a weak D match, TRBD1 (6 bases). This CDR3 has 20 amino acids. Germline lookup yields CDR1 MGHRA and CDR2 YSYEKL. V was trimmed by 0 bases and J by 4 bases, leaving 25 bases between them. DNA of the CDR3: TGCGCCAGCAGCCAAGATTCTAGGACAGACCGTGGGGGGGTAAATCAGCCCCAGCATTTT. Translating gives CASSQDSRTDRGGVNQPQHF.

This chain uses TRBV2 with TRBJ2-5; 9 nucleotides match TRBD2. V was pared by 7 bases and J by 6 bases, with 9 bases of the junction left unmatched. The CDR3 length is 14 residues. The germline V gene has CDR1 SNHLY and CDR2 FYNNEI. DNA of the CDR3: TGTGCCAGCACCGAAAGACTAGCGGATAAGACCCAGTACTTC. It yields the protein CASTERLADKTQYF.

This clone was counted only a few times. The V call is TRBV24-1, the J call TRBJ2-7, with TRBD1 matching over 7 bases. The CDR3 has 14 amino acids. V gave up 3 bases and J gave up 3 bases; unmatched junction bases: 4. The germline V gene has CDR1 KGHDR and CDR2 SFDVKD. The DNA of the CDR3 is TGTGCCACCAGTGATAAGGACAGGAGCTACGAGCAGTACTTC. It codes for CATSDKDRSYEQYF.

V usage is TRBV6-5 and J usage is TRBJ1-3, with 7 bases that match TRBD1. The CDR3 has 13 residues. Germline CDR1 reads MNHEY; CDR2 reads SVGAGI. Trimming took 5 bases from V and 9 from J; bases not matched to a gene: 7. CDR3 region: CASSPRQGLTIYF. The CDR3 DNA is TGTGCCAGCAGTCCGCGACAGGGTCTCACCATATATTTT.

The gene calls are TRBV21-1 and TRBJ1-5; the DNA was not used to check the table's D call, TRBD1. TRBV21-1 corresponds to a pseudogene. The CDR3 totals 16 residues. The CDR3 bases are TGTGCCAGCAGCAGTCCACATACCCTTCCCAATCAGCCCCAGCATTTT. It is translated as CASSSPHTLPNQPQHF.

The rearrangement joins TRBV5-8 to TRBJ2-7; the D gene is possibly TRBD1 (5 bases). Trimming pared 2 bases from V and 2 bases from J, leaving 14 bases between. CDR1 and CDR2 from the germline V gene are SGHTS and YDEGEE. This CDR3 is built from 15 residues. The CDR3 loop reads CASSLIQGRPYEQYF. The CDR3 DNA is TGTGCCAGCAGCTTAATTCAGGGCAGACCCTACGAGCAGTACTTC.

V is TRBV7-9 and J is TRBJ2-5, with 7 nucleotides matching TRBD2. The CDR3 has 13 residues. Looked up from germline, CDR1 is SEHNR and CDR2 is FQNEAQ (reference sequence). Trimming removed 6 bases from V and 5 bases from J; junction bases left unmatched: 6. The CDR3 DNA sequence: TGTGCCAGCAGACACCTGGGGGGGGAGACCCAGTACTTC. Its protein is CASRHLGGETQYF.

The rearrangement uses TRBV11-3 and TRBJ2-1; 9 bases are a match to TRBD2. Germline V gives CDR1 SGHNT, CDR2 YENEEA. V lost 6 bases, J lost 2 bases, and 14 bases stayed unmatched. CDR3 length: 18 amino acids. CDR3 protein: CASSSGTSFPSTYNEQFF. In nucleotides, the CDR3 is TGTGCCAGCAGTTCCGGGACTAGCTTCCCCAGCACCTACAATGAGCAGTTCTTC.

The count of this clone is one. The chain links TRBV5-1 to TRBJ2-1; TRBD2 is a possible D gene (5 bases). CDR1 is SGHRS, CDR2 YFSETQ, per germline. V lost 2 bases and J 5 bases, leaving 23 bases between the germline ends. The CDR3 is made up of 18 amino acids. In nucleotides, the CDR3 is TGCGCCAGCAGCTTAAACTACTACCAACCGGGGTATCACAATGAGCAGTTCTTC. It translates to CASSLNYYQPGYHNEQFF.

The genes are TRBV19 and TRBJ2-2, with D possibly TRBD2 on 5 matching bases. The germline V gene encodes CDR1 LNHDA and CDR2 SQIVND (reference sequence). CDR3 length: 16 amino acids. The ends were cut back, 2 bases at V and 0 bases at J, with 10 bases in the middle. This chain's CDR3 is CASSIRGGSNTGELFF. The CDR3 DNA reads as TGTGCCAGTAGTATAAGAGGCGGGTCGAACACCGGGGAGCTGTTTTTT.

CDR3 protein: CASSFGQGDEQFF. The CDR3 nucleotides read TGTGCCAGCAGTTTCGGACAGGGCGATGAGCAGTTCTTC. The rearrangement joins TRBV6-5 to TRBJ2-1; TRBD1 matches 8 bases. CDR1 MNHEY and CDR2 SVGAGI come from the germline V gene. Germline trimming cut 4 bases from V and 8 bases from J; bases unmatched to any gene: 4. The CDR3 totals 13 residues.

V is TRBV6-6 and J is TRBJ1-2, with 12 bases that match TRBD1. CDR1 and CDR2 from the germline V gene are MNHNY and SVGAGI (reference sequence). V trimming: 5 bases; J trimming: 8 bases; junction bases outside the gene matches: 6. The CDR3 is made up of 14 amino acids. CDR3 sequence reads: CASSQTGTGGGYTF. CDR3 in DNA: TGTGCCAGCAGTCAAACCGGGACAGGGGGCGGCTACACCTTC.

This chain connects TRBV5-1 to TRBJ2-3; possible D gene TRBD2, 6 bases. V was cut by 4 bases and J by 3 bases, with 15 bases left in between. The CDR3 extends over 15 amino acids. Germline V lookup: CDR1 SGHRS, CDR2 YFSETQ. This CDR3 reads CASSVLAGMTDTQYF. In DNA, the CDR3 is TGCGCCAGCAGCGTACTGGCGGGAATGACAGATACGCAGTATTTT.

CDR3 amino acids: CASSGALRTEAFF. Here the CDR3 DNA reads TGCGCCAGCAGTGGGGCCCTGAGAACTGAAGCTTTCTTT. The chain joins TRBV5-1 to TRBJ1-1, with D possibly matching TRBD1 (5 bases). CDR3 size: 13 residues. From germline, CDR1 is SGHRS and CDR2 YFSETQ. V was pared by 5 bases and J by 5 bases, with 13 bases between.

The chain joins TRBV10-3 to TRBJ2-1; 10 bases line up with TRBD1. The CDR3 runs to 15 residues. Germline assignment: CDR1 ENHRY and CDR2 SYGVKD. The J segment lost 3 bases and the V segment lost 4 bases, leaving 3 bases of the junction unmatched. CDR3 sequence: CAISAGTGVYNEQFF. CDR3 DNA: TGTGCCATCAGTGCCGGGACAGGGGTCTACAATGAGCAGTTCTTC.

The rearrangement uses TRBV10-3 and TRBJ1-1; maybe TRBD1 (6 bases). Germline V gene data show CDR1 as ENHRY and CDR2 as SYGVKD. This CDR3 is 14 amino acids long. Trimming left V 8 bases short and J 3 bases short, with 16 bases between. The CDR3 is CAIGVGQIYTEAFF. The CDR3 DNA follows: TGTGCCATCGGAGTCGGACAGATCTACACTGAAGCTTTCTTT.

The V gene is TRBV2, the J gene TRBJ2-7; TRBD1 matches at 7 bases. This CDR3 spans 13 amino acids. CDR1 SNHLY and CDR2 FYNNEI come from the germline V gene. The trim removed 11 bases at V and 1 base at J, leaving 8 bases unmatched. Here the CDR3 reads CALSRDRSYEQYF. The CDR3 DNA reads as TGTGCCCTCTCCCGGGACAGATCCTACGAGCAGTACTTC.

The chain joins TRBV6-2 or TRBV6-3 to TRBJ2-3; 8 nucleotides align to TRBD1. The CDR3 extends over 17 amino acids. J gave up 4 bases and V 2 bases, and 11 bases lay outside the gene matches. Germline loops: CDR1 MNHEY, CDR2 SVGEGT. The CDR3 nucleotides read TGTGCCAGCAGTTACCGACAGGGGATGCTTTCGGCAGATACGCAGTATTTT. It specifies CASSYRQGMLSADTQYF.

The chain has TRBV7-8 and TRBJ1-5, with 9 bases matching TRBD1. The CDR3 consists of 19 residues. Per germline, CDR1 SGHVS and CDR2 FQNEAQ. Germline trimming cut 5 bases from V and 0 bases from J; bases unmatched to any gene: 14. CDR3: CASSPGQGGYAPSNQPQHF. Here the CDR3 DNA reads TGTGCCAGCAGCCCGGGACAGGGTGGTTATGCACCTAGCAATCAGCCCCAGCATTTT.

The V call is TRBV11-3, the J call TRBJ2-7; no clear D gene. Trimming removed 2 bases from V and 5 bases from J, with 7 bases in between. Germline V gene lookup returns CDR1 SGHNT and CDR2 YENEEA. The CDR3 has 12 residues. CDR3 loop: CASSLWSDEQYF. The CDR3 bases are TGTGCCAGCAGCTTATGGTCGGACGAGCAGTACTTC.

This rearrangement joins TRBV23-1 to TRBJ2-3; maybe TRBD1 (6 bases). TRBV23-1 is sorted into the ORF group, with uncertain function. V was cut by 1 base and J by 1 base, with 27 bases left in between. The CDR3 runs 21 residues. The CDR3 nucleotides read TGCGCCAGCAGTCAATTTCCCCCCCGGGACACTTCAGGGAATTGCACAGATACGCAGTATTTT. It is translated as CASSQFPPRDTSGNCTDTQYF.

This rearrangement joins TRBV5-1 to TRBJ1-2; 8 nucleotides align to TRBD1. In germline, CDR1 is SGHRS, CDR2 YFSETQ. With 0 bases clipped from V and 13 bases from J, the junction kept 11 bases outside the gene matches. The CDR3 length is 14 residues. This CDR3 reads CASSLEGGTGIVTF. CDR3 nucleotides: TGCGCCAGCAGCTTGGAGGGGGGGACAGGCATCGTCACCTTC.

The chain carries TRBV5-1 and TRBJ1-2; tentative D call: TRBD1 (6 bases). Trimming took off 4 bases at V and 8 bases at J, with 15 bases between the two ends. The CDR3 has 13 amino acids. Germline-derived CDR1 and CDR2 are SGHRS and YFSETQ. CDR3 region: CASSDGNQGGYTF. The CDR3 nucleotides are TGCGCCAGCAGCGACGGGAACCAGGGGGGCTACACCTTC.

The chain couples TRBV5-1 to TRBJ2-7, with 7 bases matching TRBD1. CDR1 and CDR2 from the germline V gene are SGHRS and YFSETQ. This CDR3 comprises 15 residues. V shed 3 bases and J 10 bases; nucleotides not matched to a gene: 16. The CDR3 loop reads CASSYEQGPQTRQYF. The CDR3, as DNA: TGCGCCAGCAGCTACGAACAGGGGCCTCAAACCCGCCAGTACTTC.

The chain combines TRBV5-1 with TRBJ2-5, with 7 bases that match TRBD1. Losses at the gene ends were 1 base for V and 5 bases for J; bases not matched to a gene: 8. This CDR3 is built from 15 residues. Germline assignment: CDR1 SGHRS and CDR2 YFSETQ. In nucleotides, the CDR3 is TGCGCCAGCAGCTTGAACAGGGGTCTAAGGGAGACCCAGTACTTC. Amino acids: CASSLNRGLRETQYF.

The chain links TRBV6-5 to TRBJ1-5; unclear D gene. This CDR3 is 14 amino acids long. The germline V and J ends were trimmed by 5 bases and 3 bases, with 11 bases remaining between them. Germline assignment: CDR1 MNHEY and CDR2 SVGAGI. CDR3 DNA: TGTGCCAGCAGTCCCAGATGGCCCAATCAGCCCCAGCATTTT. Translating it yields CASSPRWPNQPQHF.

This sequence joins TRBV6-5 and TRBJ2-7, with D tentatively TRBD2 (7 bases). Germline-derived CDR1 and CDR2 are MNHEY and SVGAGI. The length of the CDR3 is 13 residues. V was shortened by 6 bases and J by 1 base, with 10 bases between the two germline ends. Here the CDR3 reads CASRQGGSYEQYF. Written as DNA, the CDR3 is TGTGCCAGCAGACAGGGAGGGTCCTACGAGCAGTACTTC.

This rearrangement joins TRBV7-9 to TRBJ2-7, with 10 bases identical to TRBD1. Germline CDR1 reads SEHNR; CDR2 reads FQNEAQ (reference sequence). The CDR3 sequence is 15 residues long. The V gene end was trimmed by 5 bases and the J gene end by 6 bases; junction bases not matched to a gene: 10. The CDR3 DNA follows: TGTGCCAGCAGCGCGGGCATGGACAGGGGGGGCGAGCAGTACTTC. Encoded protein: CASSAGMDRGGEQYF. The full variable domain, completed using reference TRBV7-9 and TRBJ2-7, is DTGVSQNPRHKITKRGQNVTFRCDPISEHNRLYWYRQTLGQGPEFLTYFQNEAQLEKSRLLSDRFSAERPKGSFSTLEIQRTEQGDSAMYLCASSAGMDRGGEQYFGPGTRLTVT.

The gene calls are TRBV11-2 and TRBJ1-3; D not certain. The germline V and J ends were trimmed by 3 bases and 7 bases, with 13 bases remaining between them. CDR1 is SGHAT and CDR2 is FQNNGV in the germline V gene. CDR3 length equals 14 residues. CDR3 sequence: CASSFGPAPNTIYF. The CDR3 DNA reads as TGTGCCAGCAGCTTTGGGCCAGCTCCTAACACCATATATTTT. Full variable domain (missing parts from reference TRBV11-2 and TRBJ1-3): EAGVAQSPRYKIIEKRQSVAFWCNPISGHATLYWYQQILGQGPKLLIQFQNNGVVDDSQLPKDRFSAERLKGVDSTLKIQPAKLEDSAVYLCASSFGPAPNTIYFGEGSWLTVV.